This entry features one TCR beta chain sequence. The sample comes from a study of blood T cell repertoires in COVID-19. Study as a whole: Spain, Italy and the United States supplied samples that represented acute and convalescent COVID-19. The analysed material was cDNA or gDNA that came from T cells, B-cell-depleted T cells, or PBMCs.

Original analysis: By means of reference gene primer amplification, nucleated cell counts were estimated. Assay used: immunoSEQ multiplex PCR; TCRdb lists only in-frame clones, some missing. V and J calls and clone size are those listed in that table; D and trimming were worked out from the DNA. The sample includes 120,000 or so clones, about 80% of them seen just once. Per germline, CDR1 LGHDT and CDR2 YNNKEL (reference sequence). The CDR3 is made up of 15 amino acids. V lost 1 base and J 3 bases, leaving 13 bases between the germline ends. The chain recombines TRBV3-1 (or the pseudogene TRBV3-2) with TRBJ2-7; D possibly corresponds to TRBD1 (6 bases). Specimen: peripheral blood. This receptor was identified in a man in his sixties with acute or convalescent COVID-19. The CDR3 DNA is TGTGCCAGCAGCCAAGCACCCAGGGGCAACTACGAGCAGTACTTC. This gives the protein CASSQAPRGNYEQYF.